The T cell receptor beta chain described here comes from a study of human T cells and chemical hapten exposure. The library labeled individual cDNA molecules by adding unique molecular identifiers to them. TCRdb ran MiXCR on the RACE reads and lists one entry per CDR3 protein. The data show more than 80,000 distinct CDR3 sequences, under 11% seen once. This clonotype was recorded many times. The V and J ends lost 5 bases and 9 bases respectively, with 8 bases between them. Per the germline V gene, CDR1 is MDHEN and CDR2 is SYDVKM. CDR3 length: 11 residues. The time point denotes: patch test 2, 6 weeks after DPC sensitization. Treatment meaning: therapeutic diphenylcyclopropenone sensitization with weekly scalp DPC. Staff drew blood before applying each patch test.

V gene TRBV28 combines with J gene TRBJ2-1; D gene ambiguous. This clonotype was sampled from a woman in her fifties or sixties with alopecia areata. Some clones in this sample may be carry-over from other donors' samples. The specimen comprised whole blood, sampled in connection with sensitization to the hapten diphenylcyclopropenone (DPC). The CDR3 is CASSQYGEQFF. DNA of the CDR3: TGTGCCAGCAGTCAGTACGGTGAGCAGTTCTTC.